Below are 23 T cell receptor beta chains sequenced from a single sample in a study of blood T cell repertoires in COVID-19. This table comes from immunoSEQ multiplex PCR, and its TCRdb copy is limited to in-frame clones, with some not included. The sample includes about 280,000 clones, approximately 90% of them seen just once. The sample comprised PBMCs or T cells enriched from blood (not recorded which). The receptors shown here come from a woman aged 25 to 39 with acute COVID-19.

The chain employs TRBV7-2 and TRBJ1-3, with TRBD1 identical over 8 bases. The V and J ends lost 2 bases and 5 bases, in that order; junction bases with no gene match: 5. Germline CDR1 SGHTA, CDR2 FQGNSA. The CDR3 runs to 15 residues. The CDR3 loop reads CASSLSRGLRNTIYF. The CDR3 DNA sequence: TGTGCCAGCAGCTTAAGCAGGGGGCTGAGAAACACCATATATTTT.

The rearrangement uses TRBV18 and TRBJ2-2; D is unclear. The CDR3 contains 15 residues. V was cut by 3 bases and J by 0 bases, with 8 bases left in between. CDR1 is KGHSH and CDR2 is LQKENI in the germline V gene. The CDR3 DNA reads TGTGCCAGCTCACCGAGGCCAGCGAACACCGGGGAGCTGTTTTTT. This translates into CASSPRPANTGELFF.

This rearrangement joins TRBV9 to TRBJ2-7; 11 positions match TRBD2. The V segment lost 0 bases and the J segment 4 bases; nucleotides outside the gene matches: 6. The CDR3 loop spans 16 amino acids. Looked up from germline, CDR1 is SGDLS and CDR2 is YYNGEE. CDR3 region: CASSVGETSGTYEQYF. The CDR3 DNA sequence: TGTGCCAGCAGCGTAGGCGAGACTAGCGGGACATACGAGCAGTACTTC.

The chain is built from TRBV7-9 and TRBJ2-2, with 7 bases lining up with TRBD2. Trimming removed 7 bases from V and 3 bases from J; junction bases left unmatched: 8. CDR3 length equals 15 residues. Germline CDR1 SEHNR, CDR2 FQNEAQ (reference sequence). DNA of the CDR3: TGTGCCAGCATAAGGGAGGGAGCTTACACCGGGGAGCTGTTTTTT. Translating gives CASIREGAYTGELFF.

The chain has TRBV6-5 and TRBJ1-4; TRBD1 agrees at 7 bases. The CDR3 has 15 amino acids. The junction had 15 bases not matched to a gene; V was cut back by 7 bases and J by 10 bases. Germline V lookup: CDR1 MNHEY, CDR2 SVGAGI. CDR3 bases: TGTGCCAGCACCGAAGATCCCGACAGGGTAGGAAAACTGTTTTTT. Encoded protein: CASTEDPDRVGKLFF.

CDR3 loop: CASSLVGSSYNSPLHF. In nucleotides, the CDR3 is TGTGCCAGCAGCCTGGTAGGGAGCTCCTATAATTCACCCCTCCACTTT. The chain employs TRBV5-8 and TRBJ1-6; no definite D call. Trimming stripped 4 bases from V and 0 bases from J, with 11 bases between. From germline, CDR1 is SGHTS and CDR2 YDEGEE. The CDR3 is 16 amino acids.

The chain links TRBV10-1 to TRBJ2-7; 8 bases fit TRBD1. V dropped 5 bases and J dropped 6; count of bases not matched to a gene: 9. The CDR3 has 14 amino acids. Germline V gene sequence: CDR1 WNHNN, CDR2 SYGVQD (reference sequence). The CDR3 bases are TGCGCCAGCAGTAGCCAGGGGGCGCAGGGCGAGCAGTACTTC. As protein: CASSSQGAQGEQYF.

CDR3 loop: CASSLVGSTDTQYF. The CDR3 DNA reads as TGCGCCAGCAGCTTGGTTGGCAGCACAGATACGCAGTATTTT. V and J are TRBV5-1 and TRBJ2-3; D gene uncertain. The CDR3 is 14 residues long. Germline V gene sequence: CDR1 SGHRS, CDR2 YFSETQ. Trimming cost V 0 bases and J 0 bases, with 5 bases left between them. Looking up the rest from reference TRBV5-1 and TRBJ2-3 gives the full variable domain: KAGVTQTPRYLIKTRGQQVTLSCSPISGHRSVSWYQQTPGQGLQFLFEYFSETQRNKGNFPGRFSGRQFSNSRSEMNVSTLELGDSALYLCASSLVGSTDTQYFGPGTRLTVL.

This clone occurred once. This chain uses TRBV13 with TRBJ2-1, with D tentatively TRBD2 (6 bases). Trimming left V 1 base short and J 8 bases short, with 9 bases between. The germline V gene has CDR1 PRHDT and CDR2 FYEKMQ (reference sequence). The CDR3 totals 13 residues. The CDR3 sequence is CASSLERVDEQFF. CDR3 DNA: TGTGCCAGCAGCTTAGAGCGGGTAGATGAGCAGTTCTTC.

This clone was recorded only once. The chain couples TRBV15 to TRBJ2-1, with 12 bases matching TRBD2. This CDR3 region has 17 residues. Germline V gene lookup returns CDR1 LNHNV and CDR2 YYDKDF (reference sequence). V lost 1 base and J lost 6; bases outside the gene matches: 7. The CDR3 spells CATSRGSLAGGGNEQFF. Here the CDR3 DNA reads TGTGCCACCAGCAGAGGGTCACTAGCGGGAGGCGGCAATGAGCAGTTCTTC. The full variable domain, rest sourced from reference TRBV15 and TRBJ2-1, is DAMVIQNPRYQVTQFGKPVTLSCSQTLNHNVMYWYQQKSSQAPKLLFHYYDKDFNNEADTPDNFQSRRPNTSFCFLDIRSPGLGDTAMYLCATSRGSLAGGGNEQFFGPGTRLTVL.

This chain connects TRBV21-1 to TRBJ2-1; the DNA was not compared with TRBD1, the D call given in the table. TRBV21-1 represents a pseudogene. The CDR3 length is 14 residues. Here the CDR3 reads CASSIWVGHNEQFF. As DNA, the CDR3 is TGTGCCAGCAGCATTTGGGTGGGCCACAATGAGCAGTTCTTC.

The rearrangement uses TRBV27 and TRBJ2-7; 13 nucleotides align to TRBD2. The germline V gene has CDR1 MNHEY and CDR2 SMNVEV (reference sequence). The CDR3 sequence is 14 residues long. V lost 8 bases to trimming and J lost 3 bases; unmatched junction nucleotides: 4. CDR3 bases: TGTGCCAGCGGGTGGACTAGCGGGAGCTACGAGCAGTACTTC. It specifies CASGWTSGSYEQYF.

This rearrangement joins TRBV6-5 to TRBJ2-5; the match to TRBD1 covers 8 bases. The CDR3 has 14 amino acids. Germline CDR1 is MNHEY and CDR2 is SVGAGI. The V gene end was trimmed by 5 bases and the J gene end by 2 bases; junction bases not matched to a gene: 4. The CDR3, as DNA: TGTGCCAGCAGTACCAACAGGGGGCAAGAGACCCAGTACTTC. Translated, it gives CASSTNRGQETQYF.

This clone came up a few times. The V call is TRBV29-1, the J call TRBJ2-1; 15 positions agree with TRBD2. CDR3 length: 17 amino acids. V trimming: 6 bases; J trimming: 0 bases; junction bases outside the gene matches: 6. The germline V gene encodes CDR1 SQVTM and CDR2 ANQGSEA. CDR3 sequence reads: CSVAGTSGGSSYNEQFF. The CDR3 DNA follows: TGCAGCGTCGCCGGGACTAGCGGGGGGAGCTCCTACAATGAGCAGTTCTTC.

The rearrangement links TRBV28 to TRBJ1-2; the D is unclear. V gave up 3 bases and J gave up 0 bases, with 11 bases separating them. The CDR3 length is 15 residues. CDR1 and CDR2 (germline): MDHEN, SYDVKM. This chain's CDR3 is CASSFASTTNYGYTF. The CDR3 DNA reads TGTGCCAGCAGTTTTGCGTCAACCACTAACTATGGCTACACCTTC.

The chain is built from TRBV14 and TRBJ2-3; 8 positions agree with TRBD2. CDR1 is SGHDN, CDR2 FVKESK, per germline. J gave up 5 bases and V 0 bases, and 10 bases lay outside the gene matches. The CDR3 has 17 amino acids. The CDR3 sequence: CASSQEGSGRWVDTQYF. The CDR3 DNA sequence: TGTGCCAGCAGCCAAGAAGGCAGCGGGAGATGGGTAGATACGCAGTATTTT. Drawing the rest from reference TRBV14 and TRBJ2-3, the complete variable domain is EAGVTQFPSHSVIEKGQTVTLRCDPISGHDNLYWYRRVMGKEIKFLLHFVKESKQDESGMPNNRFLAERTGGTYSTLKVQPAELEDSGVYFCASSQEGSGRWVDTQYFGPGTRLTVL.

The V gene is TRBV24-1, the J gene TRBJ2-1; 10 bases fit TRBD1. J lost 9 bases, V lost 9 bases, and 10 bases had no gene match. This CDR3 region has 14 residues. Germline-derived CDR1 and CDR2 are KGHDR and SFDVKD. The CDR3 DNA follows: TGTGCCACCGCCGGGACAGGGGACCCCAGTGAGCAGTTCTTC. It is translated as CATAGTGDPSEQFF.

This clone was recorded once. The rearrangement uses TRBV28 and TRBJ2-7; 10 bases align to TRBD2. The length of the CDR3 is 13 residues. Losses at the gene ends were 8 bases for V and 3 bases for J; bases not matched to a gene: 4. Germline V gives CDR1 MDHEN, CDR2 SYDVKM. The CDR3: CASGLADVYEQYF. In DNA, the CDR3 is TGTGCCAGCGGACTAGCGGATGTCTACGAGCAGTACTTC.

The chain employs TRBV28 and TRBJ2-3, with 13 bases matching TRBD2. The CDR3 has 17 amino acids. CDR1 and CDR2 from the germline V gene are MDHEN and SYDVKM. The trim removed 6 bases at V and 4 bases at J, leaving 10 bases unmatched. In DNA, the CDR3 is TGTGCCAGCAGCCTGCGGGGACTAGCGGGATTGTCAGATACGCAGTATTTT. This codes for CASSLRGLAGLSDTQYF.

The rearrangement joins TRBV5-1 to TRBJ1-5; D remains ambiguous. Deletions cut 2 bases from V and 0 bases from J, with 12 bases between. Germline loops: CDR1 SGHRS, CDR2 YFSETQ. The CDR3 has 16 amino acids. CDR3 protein: CASSLKRPYSNQPQHF. The CDR3 region has the DNA TGCGCCAGCAGCTTAAAGAGGCCCTATAGCAATCAGCCCCAGCATTTT.

The chain joins TRBV10-2 to TRBJ2-7; no firm D call. The CDR3 has 11 residues. The V gene's germline CDR1 is WSHSY and CDR2 SAAADI. V dropped 4 bases and J dropped 4 bases, with 5 bases sitting between them. CDR3 nucleotides: TGCGCCAGCAGTGTCAGTTACGAGCAGTACTTC. This encodes CASSVSYEQYF.

This clone has a single count. The chain couples TRBV9 to TRBJ2-1, with 9 bases that match TRBD2. CDR1 SGDLS and CDR2 YYNGEE come from the germline V gene. The CDR3 is made up of 17 amino acids. The junction had 5 bases not matched to a gene; V was cut back by 0 bases and J by 1 base. CDR3 nucleotides: TGTGCCAGCAGCGTAGAGGGTAGCGGGGGTTCCTACAATGAGCAGTTCTTC. Translated: CASSVEGSGGSYNEQFF.

A word on this clone: Other DNA sequences of this sample code for an identical CDR3. The V call is TRBV29-1, the J call TRBJ2-5, with 10 positions matching TRBD1. Germline V CDR1 and CDR2: SQVTM, ANQGSEA. The V gene end was trimmed by 7 bases and the J gene end by 3 bases; junction bases not matched to a gene: 5. CDR3 length: 13 residues. Here the CDR3 reads CSARTGGKETQYF. The DNA for the CDR3 is TGCAGCGCGCGGACAGGGGGTAAAGAGACCCAGTACTTC.